This passage covers 6 T cell receptor beta chains from one sample sequenced in a study of human T cells and chemical hapten exposure. The time point was: pre-sensitization, week 0. Stated treatment: therapeutic diphenylcyclopropenone sensitization with weekly scalp DPC. TCRdb redid the calling of the RACE reads with MiXCR, one entry per CDR3 protein. The top ten clones hold under 9.5% of a sample with a few hundred thousand distinct CDR3 sequences, around 5.5% of them seen once. The specimen was whole blood, collected in connection with sensitization to the hapten diphenylcyclopropenone (DPC). The receptors were sampled from a woman aged 18-29 years with alopecia areata. Some clones in this sample may be carry-over from other donors' samples.

This clonotype showed up many times. This rearrangement joins TRBV7-9 to TRBJ2-4; a weak D match, TRBD2 (5 bases). This CDR3 has 14 amino acids. V lost 4 bases and J lost 9, with 16 bases in between. Germline lookup yields CDR1 SEHNR and CDR2 FQNEAQ (reference sequence). CDR3 region: CASSSPLGVGIQYF. CDR3 bases: TGTGCCAGCAGCTCCCCCCTGGGAGTGGGCATTCAGTACTTC.

This chain connects TRBV29-1 to TRBJ2-3; perhaps TRBD2 as D (6 bases). Germline V lookup: CDR1 SQVTM, CDR2 ANQGSEA. The CDR3 is 13 amino acids. With 4 bases removed from V and 6 bases from J, the gap between germline ends came to 14 bases. Written as DNA, the CDR3 is TGCAGCGTTGCGGAGACTAGTCCCGATACGCAGTATTTT. Its translation: CSVAETSPDTQYF.

The table lists this clonotype with a few counts. The chain carries TRBV12-3 or TRBV12-4 and TRBJ2-2; D is uncertain. The CDR3 runs to 16 residues. The V and J ends lost 3 bases and 0 bases respectively, with 11 bases between them. CDR3 loop: CASSFFWTSNTGELFF. The CDR3 DNA is TGTGCCAGCAGTTTCTTTTGGACCTCGAACACCGGGGAGCTGTTTTTT.

This clonotype has ten or more counts. The chain carries TRBV29-1 and TRBJ2-1; TRBD1 is a possible D gene (5 bases). V was shortened by 8 bases and J by 7 bases, with 18 bases between the two germline ends. Germline loops: CDR1 SQVTM, CDR2 ANQGSEA. The CDR3 runs 13 residues. DNA of the CDR3: TGCAGCTCAACAGGCGGTGGGGTGAATGAGCAGTTCTTC. It is translated as CSSTGGGVNEQFF.

This clonotype has more than one count but fewer than ten. This rearrangement joins TRBV2 to TRBJ1-5; D not resolved. Germline CDR1 is SNHLY and CDR2 is FYNNEI. The CDR3 covers 15 residues. The V end was cut by 5 bases, the J end by 0 bases, with 11 bases between. This CDR3 is CASSNRAFSNQPQHF. For the CDR3, the DNA is TGTGCCAGCAGTAATAGGGCCTTTAGCAATCAGCCCCAGCATTTT.

This clonotype has ten or more counts. V gene TRBV27 combines with J gene TRBJ2-3, with TRBD2 identical over 8 bases. Trimming took 5 bases from V and 0 from J; bases not matched to a gene: 7. CDR1 and CDR2 (germline): MNHEY, SMNVEV (reference sequence). This CDR3 comprises 16 residues. The CDR3 coding sequence is TGTGCCAGCAGTCACCCGGGACTAGTCAGCACAGATACGCAGTATTTT. Translated: CASSHPGLVSTDTQYF.